This entry lists 13 T cell receptor beta chains sequenced from one sample in a study of T cell responses to AZD1222 COVID-19 vaccine. Data came from immunoSEQ multiplex PCR; TCRdb stores just in-frame clones and leaves some out. This sample carries 130,000 or so clones, 86% of them seen once, and the ten largest clones take 12%. The sequences come from peripheral blood, collected on day 0 of AZD1222 vaccination. Receptors were obtained from an adult in good health.

The chain has TRBV24-1 and TRBJ2-2; D possibly corresponds to TRBD1 (7 bases). The ends were cut back, 0 bases at V and 5 bases at J, with 12 bases in the middle. This CDR3 has 16 amino acids. Per germline, CDR1 KGHDR and CDR2 SFDVKD. The chain's CDR3 is CATSDLQGGRTGELFF. The CDR3 DNA is TGTGCCACCAGTGATTTGCAGGGGGGCCGTACCGGGGAGCTGTTTTTT.

The chain has TRBV4-2 and TRBJ1-5; 7 bases are shared with TRBD1. This CDR3 has 17 residues. Germline-derived CDR1 and CDR2 are LGHNA and YNFKEQ. The V and J ends lost 3 bases and 3 bases, in that order; junction bases with no gene match: 11. Here the CDR3 reads CASSQTTGRRPNQPQHF. In DNA form, the CDR3 reads TGTGCCAGCAGCCAGACGACAGGGAGGCGCCCCAATCAGCCCCAGCATTTT.

V gene TRBV5-4 combines with J gene TRBJ1-3; the match to TRBD1 covers 7 bases. Germline values: CDR1 SGHNT, CDR2 YYREEE (reference sequence). CDR3 size: 16 residues. The J segment lost 0 bases and the V segment lost 5 bases, leaving 8 bases of the junction unmatched. This CDR3 reads CASSDKGANSGNTIYF. The DNA for the CDR3 is TGTGCCAGCAGTGATAAGGGGGCTAACTCTGGAAACACCATATATTTT. The full variable domain, with the rest looked up from reference TRBV5-4 and TRBJ1-3, is ETGVTQSPTHLIKTRGQQVTLRCSSQSGHNTVSWYQQALGQGPQFIFQYYREEENGRGNFPPRFSGLQFPNYSSELNVNALELDDSALYLCASSDKGANSGNTIYFGEGSWLTVV.

This clone is labeled as medium-sized. The chain recombines TRBV29-1 with TRBJ1-1; D remains ambiguous. The V end lost 6 bases, the J end lost 0 bases, and 5 bases lay between the germline ends. The germline CDR1 and CDR2 sequences are SQVTM and ANQGSEA. This CDR3 has 11 residues. The CDR3 DNA sequence: TGCAGCGTGAGATTGAACACTGAAGCTTTCTTT. Its protein is CSVRLNTEAFF.

This clone was observed a single time. The CDR3 bases are TGTGCCAGAAGCCCAGCATACCCCATTTCACCCCTCCACTTT. The encoded protein is CARSPAYPISPLHF. V usage is TRBV5-3 and J usage is TRBJ1-6; no definite D call. TRBV5-3 is an ORF; its function is uncertain. V lost 4 bases, J lost 9 bases, and 14 bases lay in between. The CDR3 is 14 residues long.

This chain uses TRBV7-2 with TRBJ1-4; TRBD1 is a possible D gene (5 bases). The germline CDR1 and CDR2 sequences are SGHTA and FQGNSA. The CDR3 contains 13 residues. The V end was cut by 1 base, the J end by 8 bases, with 8 bases between. The CDR3, as DNA: TGTGCCAGCAGCTTAGGGGGGGAGGAAAAACTGTTTTTT. Translating it yields CASSLGGEEKLFF.

The genes are TRBV21-1 and TRBJ2-1; the table gives TRBD1 as D, unverified against the DNA. TRBV21-1 is a recognized pseudogene. The CDR3 consists of 16 residues. The CDR3 sequence: CASSKYRGPSYNEQFF. The CDR3 DNA follows: TGTGCCAGCAGCAAATACAGGGGGCCCTCCTACAATGAGCAGTTCTTC.

The chain recombines TRBV9 with TRBJ2-3; D call uncertain. This CDR3 contains 12 residues. Germline V gives CDR1 SGDLS, CDR2 YYNGEE. The ends were cut back, 4 bases at V and 6 bases at J, with 9 bases in the middle. The CDR3 DNA follows: TGTGCCAGCAGCACGACTGGGGATACGCAGTATTTT. This codes for CASSTTGDTQYF.

This clone appeared once. The chain has TRBV10-3 and TRBJ1-2; D unresolved. Germline CDR1 and CDR2: ENHRY and SYGVKD. V lost 0 bases and J 2 bases, leaving 10 bases between the germline ends. The CDR3 covers 15 residues. This chain's CDR3 is CAISESTSVNYGYTF. The CDR3 DNA reads TGTGCCATCAGTGAGTCGACGTCGGTGAACTATGGCTACACCTTC.

In its sample, this clone was seen once. V is TRBV11-3 and J is TRBJ2-1; D gene ambiguous. V was clipped by 0 bases and J by 0 bases, with 21 bases between them. From germline, CDR1 is SGHNT and CDR2 YENEEA. This CDR3 is built from 20 residues. CDR3 sequence: CASSLDARSRANPSYNEQFF. Written as DNA, the CDR3 is TGTGCCAGCAGCTTAGATGCTCGATCTAGGGCGAACCCCTCCTACAATGAGCAGTTCTTC.

The V call is TRBV5-1, the J call TRBJ2-2; 13 bases map to TRBD2. The V gene's germline CDR1 is SGHRS and CDR2 YFSETQ. V dropped 4 bases and J dropped 4; count of bases not matched to a gene: 16. CDR3 length: 20 amino acids. The CDR3 bases are TGCGCCAGCAGCGGATGGACTAGCGGGAGATGGGGGCGTGGCACCGGGGAGCTGTTTTTT. Translating it yields CASSGWTSGRWGRGTGELFF.

This clone was recorded only once. This chain joins TRBV18 and TRBJ2-7; 7 bases align to TRBD2. Trimming took 3 bases from V and 3 from J; bases not matched to a gene: 11. The CDR3 contains 16 residues. The germline gives CDR1 KGHSH, CDR2 LQKENI. As DNA, the CDR3 is TGTGCCAGCTCACCCACCGGGCCAGGGACTATCTACGAGCAGTACTTC. This gives the protein CASSPTGPGTIYEQYF.

This sequence joins TRBV5-5 and TRBJ1-1; D gene unclear. The CDR3 is made up of 15 amino acids. Germline V lookup: CDR1 SGHKS, CDR2 YYEKEE (reference sequence). The V gene lost 4 bases and the J gene lost 2 bases, with 15 bases spanning the gap. CDR3 amino acids: CASSRNNQPNTEAFF. The CDR3 DNA reads as TGTGCCAGCAGCCGAAATAATCAGCCCAACACTGAAGCTTTCTTT.